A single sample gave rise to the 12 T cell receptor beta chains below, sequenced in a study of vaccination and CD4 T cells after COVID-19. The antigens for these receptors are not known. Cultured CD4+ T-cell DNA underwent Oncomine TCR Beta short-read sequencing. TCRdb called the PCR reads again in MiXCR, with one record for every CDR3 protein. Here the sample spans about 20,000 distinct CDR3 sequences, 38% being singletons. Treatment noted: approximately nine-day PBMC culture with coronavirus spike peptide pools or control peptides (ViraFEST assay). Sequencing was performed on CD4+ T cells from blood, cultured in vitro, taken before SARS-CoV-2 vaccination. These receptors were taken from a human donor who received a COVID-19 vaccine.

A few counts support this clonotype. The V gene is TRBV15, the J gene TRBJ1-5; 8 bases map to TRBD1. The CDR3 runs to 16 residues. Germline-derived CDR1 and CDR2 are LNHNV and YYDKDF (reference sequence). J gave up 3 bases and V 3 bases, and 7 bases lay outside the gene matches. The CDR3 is CATSSAIQGVNQPQHF. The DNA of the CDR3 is TGTGCCACCAGCAGTGCAATACAGGGGGTCAATCAGCCCCAGCATTTT.

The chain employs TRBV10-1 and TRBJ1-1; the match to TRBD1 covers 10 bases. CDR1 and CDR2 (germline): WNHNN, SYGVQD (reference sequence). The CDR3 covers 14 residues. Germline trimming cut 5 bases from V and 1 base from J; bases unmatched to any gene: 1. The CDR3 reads CASSRTGGNTEAFF. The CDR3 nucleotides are TGCGCCAGCAGTCGGACAGGGGGGAACACTGAAGCTTTCTTT.

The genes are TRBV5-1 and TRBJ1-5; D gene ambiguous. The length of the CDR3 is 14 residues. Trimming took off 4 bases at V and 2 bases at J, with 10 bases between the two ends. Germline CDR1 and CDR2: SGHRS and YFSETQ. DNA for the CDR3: TGCGCCAGCAGCGACTGGGGTGGCAATCAGCCCCAGCATTTT. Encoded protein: CASSDWGGNQPQHF.

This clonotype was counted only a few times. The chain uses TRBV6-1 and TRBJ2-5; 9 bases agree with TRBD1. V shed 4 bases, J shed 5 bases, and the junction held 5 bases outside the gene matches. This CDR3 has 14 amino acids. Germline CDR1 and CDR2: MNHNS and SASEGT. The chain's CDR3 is CASSGTGDSETQYF. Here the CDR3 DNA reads TGTGCCAGCAGTGGGACAGGGGACTCGGAGACCCAGTACTTC.

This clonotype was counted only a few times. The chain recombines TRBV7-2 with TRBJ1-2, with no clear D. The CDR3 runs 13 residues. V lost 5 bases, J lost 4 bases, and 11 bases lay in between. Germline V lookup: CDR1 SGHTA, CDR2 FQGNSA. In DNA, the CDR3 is TGTGCCAGCAGCCTGGAACTGATCTATGGCTACACCTTC. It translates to CASSLELIYGYTF.

CDR3 in amino acids: CASSRAGVTPNEQFF. The CDR3 DNA follows: TGTGCCAGCAGTCGAGCGGGGGTCACCCCCAATGAGCAGTTCTTC. The V gene is TRBV6-1, the J gene TRBJ2-1, with TRBD2 matching 8 bases. This CDR3 is built from 15 residues. V was pared by 5 bases and J by 6 bases, with 9 bases of the junction left unmatched. The germline V gene encodes CDR1 MNHNS and CDR2 SASEGT.

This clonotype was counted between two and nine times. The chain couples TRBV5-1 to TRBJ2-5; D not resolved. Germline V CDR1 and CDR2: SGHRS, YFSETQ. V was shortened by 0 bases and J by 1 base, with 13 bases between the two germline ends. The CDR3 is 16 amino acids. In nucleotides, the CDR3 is TGCGCCAGCAGCTTGGCTTCTGACGGGTTCCAAGAGACCCAGTACTTC. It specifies CASSLASDGFQETQYF.

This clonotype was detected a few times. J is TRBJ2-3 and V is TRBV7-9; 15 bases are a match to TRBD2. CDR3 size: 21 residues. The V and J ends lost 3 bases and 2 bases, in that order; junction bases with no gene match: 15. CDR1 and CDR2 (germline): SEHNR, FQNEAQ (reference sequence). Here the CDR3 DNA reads TGTGCCAGCAGCTTGGGACTAGCGGGGGGCTATTCCCCAACTCTCACAGATACGCAGTATTTT. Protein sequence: CASSLGLAGGYSPTLTDTQYF.

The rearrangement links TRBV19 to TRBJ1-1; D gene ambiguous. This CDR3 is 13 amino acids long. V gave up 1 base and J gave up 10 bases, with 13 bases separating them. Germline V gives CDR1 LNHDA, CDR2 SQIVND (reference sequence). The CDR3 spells CASSIGVGLVAFF. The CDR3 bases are TGTGCCAGTAGTATAGGGGTGGGGTTGGTAGCTTTCTTT.

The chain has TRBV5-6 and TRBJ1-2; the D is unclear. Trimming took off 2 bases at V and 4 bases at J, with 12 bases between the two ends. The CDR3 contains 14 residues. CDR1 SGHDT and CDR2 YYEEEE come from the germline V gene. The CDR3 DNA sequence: TGTGCCAGCAGCTTAAAGACGGAGTTCTATGGCTACACCTTC. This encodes CASSLKTEFYGYTF.

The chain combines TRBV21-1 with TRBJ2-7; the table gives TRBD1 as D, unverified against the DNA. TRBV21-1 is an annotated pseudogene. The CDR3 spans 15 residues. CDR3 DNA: TGTGCCAGCAGCAAAGTTGGGACAGAGACCTACGAGCAGTACTTC. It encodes CASSKVGTETYEQYF.

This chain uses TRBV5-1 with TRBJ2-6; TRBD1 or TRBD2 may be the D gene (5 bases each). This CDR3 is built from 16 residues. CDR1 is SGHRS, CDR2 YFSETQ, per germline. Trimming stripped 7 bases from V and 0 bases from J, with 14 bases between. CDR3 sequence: CASAGTVLSGANVLTF. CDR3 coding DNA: TGCGCCAGCGCCGGGACGGTCCTCTCTGGGGCCAACGTCCTGACTTTC.